Below, 5 T cell receptor beta chains from the same sample are listed, as sequenced in a study of blood T cells in healthy people across ages. Primed by a sample-barcoded 5' primer and a J-beta primer mix, a second PCR proceeded for about 6 to 12 cycles. TCRdb fed the 5' RACE reads into MiXCR, producing one record per CDR3 protein. The repertoire holds roughly 1.4 million distinct CDR3 sequences, with 45% to 70% as singletons. Input material: blood. These receptors came from a man between 18 and 29 years old in good health.

This clonotype appeared once. The gene calls are TRBV12-3 or TRBV12-4 and TRBJ2-7; either TRBD1 or TRBD2 may fit D (6 bases each). With the DNA end fitting TRBJ2-5 better, the J assignment may be wrong. This CDR3 contains 15 residues. This CDR3 is CASSETAGHQETQYF. DNA of the CDR3: TGTGCCAGCAGTGAAACGGCGGGACATCAAGAGACCCAGTACTTC.

This chain links TRBV30 with TRBJ1-1, with D hard to call. Trimming took 7 bases from V and 4 from J, leaving 13 bases between them. Germline lookup yields CDR1 GTSNPN and CDR2 SVGIG (reference sequence). The CDR3 has 12 amino acids. The CDR3 loop reads CAYEKVLTEAFF. In DNA form, the CDR3 reads TGTGCCTACGAAAAAGTTCTCACTGAAGCTTTCTTT.

CDR3 in DNA: TGCAGTGCTAGAGATCGACGGGAGGTCCAAAACGAGCAGTACTTC. This codes for CSARDRREVQNEQYF. The chain joins TRBV20-1 to TRBJ2-5; 7 bases map to TRBD2. The end of the DNA aligns better with TRBJ2-7, so the J call may be wrong. The CDR3 extends over 15 amino acids. In germline, CDR1 is DFQATT, CDR2 SNEGSKA (reference sequence).

V and J are TRBV29-1 and TRBJ1-2; unclear D gene. Trimming took off 2 bases at V and 1 base at J, with 14 bases between the two ends. The V gene's germline CDR1 is SQVTM and CDR2 ANQGSEA. The CDR3 extends over 15 amino acids. Written as DNA, the CDR3 is TGCAGCGTTGAATTCTCCTGGTGGGATAACTATGGCTACACCTTC. Its translation is CSVEFSWWDNYGYTF.

The rearrangement links TRBV5-1 to TRBJ2-5; 8 bases map to TRBD1. With the DNA end fitting TRBJ2-7 better, the J assignment may be wrong. The length of the CDR3 is 17 residues. Per the germline V gene, CDR1 is SGHRS and CDR2 is YFSETQ. CDR3 loop: CASSLNPIGQGGGEQYF. The CDR3 nucleotides are TGCGCCAGCAGCCTAAACCCCATAGGACAGGGCGGTGGCGAGCAGTACTTC.